Listed below are T cell receptor beta chains from one sample, sequenced in a study of cytomegalovirus exposure and HLA in healthy donors. The table came from immunoSEQ multiplex PCR; TCRdb's copy has only in-frame clones and leaves some out. The table shows about 210,000 clones, with roughly three quarters occurring only once. What was sequenced was PBMCs. These receptor sequences come from a male donor in good health and CMV-seropositive. Each CDR3 is given with its conserved first and last residue. The D gene is left open where the match is weak. Clone size, where shown, is once, few, many, or a class for clones that have expanded.

j_gene,len,abundance,d_gene,v_gene,CDR3nt,CDR3aa
TRBJ1-2,15,.,.,TRBV6-5,TGTGCCAGCAGTTACCAGCAGGGGAATCATTATGGCTACACCTTC,CASSYQQGNHYGYTF
TRBJ1-1,11,.,.,TRBV6-5,TGTGCCAGCAGCAGATTCAGTGAAGCTTTCTTT,CASSRFSEAFF
TRBJ2-4,18,.,TRBD2,TRBV9,TGTGCCAGCAGCGCGCCACTAGCGGGGGGGCTAGCCAAAAACATTCAGTACTTC,CASSAPLAGGLAKNIQYF
TRBJ1-5,15,.,TRBD1,TRBV7-2,TGTGCCAGCAGCCTAAGGGGACAGAGCAATCAGCCCCAGCATTTT,CASSLRGQSNQPQHF
TRBJ2-7,14,.,TRBD2,TRBV6-5,TGTGCCAGCAGCCAACTAGCGGGGGACGGCGAGCAGTACTTC,CASSQLAGDGEQYF
TRBJ1-5,15,once,TRBD1,TRBV19,TGTGCCAGTAGTAAGAGGACAGGGGACGATCAGCCCCAGCATTTT,CASSKRTGDDQPQHF
TRBJ2-2,16,.,.,TRBV11-1,TGTGCCAGCAGCTTAGCGCCCCCGGGTATAACCGGGGAGCTGTTTTTT,CASSLAPPGITGELFF
TRBJ2-1,11,.,.,TRBV7-9,TGTGCCAGCAGCTCCTCTCATGAGCAGTTCTTC,CASSSSHEQFF
TRBJ1-2,15,.,.,TRBV10-3,TGTGCCTCCCAAGCGGGGGGGGCGTCTAACTATGGCTACACCTTC,CASQAGGASNYGYTF
TRBJ2-7,16,.,TRBD2,TRBV7-2,TGTGCCAGCAGCTTAGGGGCTGGGACTAGCGGGATGAAACCGTACTTC,CASSLGAGTSGMKPYF
TRBJ2-3,16,.,TRBD1,TRBV25-1,TGTGCCAGCAGTGAGTTCCCCGGGGACAGGGCAGATACGCAGTATTTT,CASSEFPGDRADTQYF
TRBJ2-7,16,once,TRBD2,TRBV5-6,TGTGCCAGCAGCTTCCTACTGGAAGCGGGGAAATACGAGCAGTACTTC,CASSFLLEAGKYEQYF
TRBJ2-2,16,.,TRBD2,TRBV15,TGTGCCACCAGCAGACTAGCGGGAGGGGGGGCCGGGGAGCTGTTTTTT,CATSRLAGGGAGELFF
TRBJ2-7,16,.,TRBD2,TRBV6-4,TGTGCCAGCAGTGACTCGATGGCTAGCGGGAGGAACGAGCAGTACTTC,CASSDSMASGRNEQYF
TRBJ2-7,22,.,TRBD2,TRBV10-3,TGTGCCATCAGTGGTTTCGGGGGAACCTTCCCCATCACTAGCGGGATCGGGTCGGAGCAGTACTTC,CAISGFGGTFPITSGIGSEQYF
TRBJ2-6,15,.,.,TRBV7-9,TGTGCCAGCAGCTTGGGCGGGGCTGGGGCCAACGTCCTGACTTTC,CASSLGGAGANVLTF
TRBJ2-1,20,.,TRBD2,TRBV7-3,TGTGCCAGCAGCTTAAGGGGGGGCGGGAGGGCCTTAATTCGCTACAATGAGCAGTTCTTC,CASSLRGGGRALIRYNEQFF
TRBJ2-7,13,.,.,TRBV5-6,TGTGCCAGCAGCTTGATAAGAGCCTACGAGCAGTACTTC,CASSLIRAYEQYF
TRBJ2-7,16,.,.,TRBV7-2,TGTGCCAGCAGTTTCGGAGCGGGTCAGGGCTCCTACGAGCAGTACTTC,CASSFGAGQGSYEQYF
TRBJ2-7,17,.,TRBD2,TRBV6-1,TGTGCCAGCAGTGACCTACGCGGGACTAGCGGGAGTTTGGAGCAGTACTTC,CASSDLRGTSGSLEQYF
TRBJ2-2,13,.,.,TRBV19,TGTGCCGTAAGGGGGAGTAACACCGGGGAGCTGTTTTTT,CAVRGSNTGELFF
TRBJ2-5,15,.,TRBD1,TRBV30,TGTGCCTGGAGTTTTAAAACAGGGGCCCAAGAGACCCAGTACTTC,CAWSFKTGAQETQYF
TRBJ2-1,19,.,TRBD2,TRBV14,TGTGCCAGCAGCCAAGGGGGACTAGCGGGATTGAACTCCTACAATGAGCAGTTCTTC,CASSQGGLAGLNSYNEQFF
TRBJ2-4,18,few,.,TRBV15,TGTGCCACCAGCAGAGATTCATATAAATGGGAGGTGGGAAACATTCAGTACTTC,CATSRDSYKWEVGNIQYF
TRBJ1-1,15,.,TRBD1,TRBV6-5,TGTGCCAGCAGCAACCCCTACAGGGGGACCACTGAAGCTTTCTTT,CASSNPYRGTTEAFF
TRBJ1-2,13,once,.,TRBV9,TGTGCCAGCAGCGTAGCTACTGGCTATGGCTACACCTTC,CASSVATGYGYTF
TRBJ2-2,16,.,.,TRBV5-1,TGCGCCAGCAGCTTGGCCGCCAGGGTAGACACCGGGGAGCTGTTTTTT,CASSLAARVDTGELFF
TRBJ2-1,14,.,TRBD2,TRBV7-6,TGTGCCAGCAGCATACTCAAAGGCGGGAGACAGCAGTTCTTC,CASSILKGGRQQFF
TRBJ2-6,16,once,.,TRBV9,TGTGCCAGCGCCGGGGGGCAGGTCTCTGGGGCCAACGTCCTGACTTTC,CASAGGQVSGANVLTF
TRBJ1-1,14,.,.,TRBV7-9,TGTGCCAGCCGCTTAGACAGCCTGAACACTGAAGCTTTCTTT,CASRLDSLNTEAFF
TRBJ2-1,15,.,TRBD1,TRBV5-1,TGCGCCAGCAGCGACCGGGACAGGGGGCGGGATGAGCAGTTCTTC,CASSDRDRGRDEQFF
TRBJ1-1,14,.,.,TRBV5-1,TGCGCCAGCAGCTTGGGGGCCGGGAACACTGAAGCTTTCTTT,CASSLGAGNTEAFF
TRBJ2-1,18,.,TRBD1,TRBV19,TGTGCCAGTAGTATAGAGGGCAGGACAGGGGCATTGTACAATGAGCAGTTCTTC,CASSIEGRTGALYNEQFF
TRBJ2-6,15,.,.,TRBV19,TGTGCCAGCTATCACAGGCACTCTGGGGCCAACGTCCTGACTTTC,CASYHRHSGANVLTF
TRBJ1-4,16,.,.,TRBV10-2,TGCGCCAGCAGTGAGGGACACCCAGCAACTAATGAAAAACTGTTTTTT,CASSEGHPATNEKLFF
TRBJ2-5,14,.,.,TRBV19,TGTGCCGTCCAAGGGGCGAGTCTAGGGGAGACCCAGTACTTC,CAVQGASLGETQYF